Shown below are 21 T cell receptor beta chains from a single sample sequenced in a study of blood T cells in healthy people across ages. Combining a sample-barcoded 5' primer with a J-beta primer mix, a second PCR ran for about 7 to 11 cycles. TCRdb called the 5' RACE reads again in MiXCR, with one record for every CDR3 protein. Here the sample spans fewer than 700,000 distinct CDR3 sequences, 40% to 45% being singletons. The sample comprised blood. The origin of the receptors is an older man in good health.

Remarks on this clonotype: Sequence at one end of the junction differs from germline and may be a read error. The rearrangement links TRBV28 to TRBJ2-2; 7 nucleotides match TRBD1. Germline CDR1 MDHEN, CDR2 SYDVKM. There are 17 residues in the CDR3. The CDR3 DNA follows: TGTGCTAGCAGTTTAATTTTTCAGGGGGCGAACACCGGGGAGCTGTTTTTT. This gives the protein CASSLIFQGANTGELFF.

The rearrangement joins TRBV6-2 or TRBV6-3 to TRBJ2-3; 7 bases are shared with TRBD1. Losses at the gene ends were 6 bases for V and 4 bases for J; bases not matched to a gene: 7. This CDR3 contains 14 residues. Germline V gives CDR1 MNHEY, CDR2 SVGEGT. CDR3 protein: CASRPSTGPDTQYF. The CDR3 DNA follows: TGTGCCAGCAGACCTTCGACAGGGCCAGATACGCAGTATTTT.

This clonotype was counted many times. The chain is built from TRBV7-9 and TRBJ2-3; D is undetermined. The CDR3 runs 15 residues. Trimming took 5 bases from V and 2 from J, leaving 14 bases between them. Per the germline V gene, CDR1 is SEHNR and CDR2 is FQNEAQ (reference sequence). The CDR3 DNA reads as TGTGCCAGCAGCCCCAAGTGGGATTTCACAGATACGCAGTATTTT. It yields the protein CASSPKWDFTDTQYF.

The chain links TRBV6-5 to TRBJ2-1; D unclear. Germline V gene lookup returns CDR1 MNHEY and CDR2 SVGAGI. Trimming removed 5 bases at V and 7 bases at J, with 6 bases between. This CDR3 spans 11 amino acids. The CDR3 sequence is CASSTRNEQFF. CDR3 DNA: TGTGCCAGCAGTACCCGAAATGAGCAGTTCTTC.

The sample holds a few counts of this clonotype. J is TRBJ2-3 and V is TRBV3-1; 9 bases are a match to TRBD1. The trim removed 4 bases at V and 4 bases at J, leaving 15 bases unmatched. The germline V gene encodes CDR1 LGHDT and CDR2 YNNKEL (reference sequence). The CDR3 extends over 18 amino acids. This CDR3 reads CASSRLGSRQGVADTQYF. DNA for the CDR3: TGTGCCAGCAGCCGCCTGGGGTCCAGACAGGGGGTGGCAGATACGCAGTATTTT.

This chain uses TRBV27 with TRBJ1-1; D might be TRBD1 (5 bases). CDR3 length: 14 amino acids. CDR1 is MNHEY and CDR2 is SMNVEV in the germline V gene (reference sequence). Between the trimmed V and J ends, which lost 3 bases and 8 bases, there was a span of 16 bases. The CDR3, as DNA: TGTGCCAGCAGTTTCTCATCATCGACAGACGAAGCTTTCTTT. This translates into CASSFSSSTDEAFF.

The chain links TRBV6-1 to TRBJ2-5; 7 nucleotides line up with TRBD2. V lost 8 bases to trimming and J lost 4 bases; unmatched junction nucleotides: 7. This CDR3 has 13 amino acids. In germline, CDR1 is MNHNS, CDR2 SASEGT. The CDR3 nucleotides read TGTGCCAGCGGGGCGGGAGTATCAGAGACCCAGTACTTC. It codes for CASGAGVSETQYF.

This clonotype turned up a few times. The J gene is TRBJ2-7, the V gene TRBV2, with 15 bases aligning to TRBD2. The CDR3 length is 18 residues. V shed 5 bases and J 2 bases; nucleotides not matched to a gene: 10. The V gene's germline CDR1 is SNHLY and CDR2 FYNNEI. The CDR3 here is CASSRGLAGGPSPYEQYF. In DNA form, the CDR3 reads TGTGCCAGCAGTAGGGGACTAGCGGGAGGACCGTCTCCCTACGAGCAGTACTTC.

The rearrangement uses TRBV20-1 and TRBJ2-7; 7 bases fit TRBD1. The V and J ends lost 3 bases and 6 bases, in that order; junction bases with no gene match: 14. Germline V CDR1 and CDR2: DFQATT, SNEGSKA (reference sequence). This CDR3 spans 15 amino acids. CDR3 nucleotide sequence: TGCAGTGCTAGGATGGGACAGAGATTAACCGGCGAGCAGTACTTC. As protein: CSARMGQRLTGEQYF.

The chain joins TRBV28 to TRBJ1-2; tentative D call: TRBD1 (6 bases). Germline V gene lookup returns CDR1 MDHEN and CDR2 SYDVKM. Trimming removed 8 bases from V and 3 bases from J, with 19 bases in between. This CDR3 contains 15 residues. The CDR3 DNA reads TGTGCCAGCTCTAAAGGGGGGTTTGAACACTATGGCTACACCTTC. Its translation: CASSKGGFEHYGYTF.

The sample holds a few counts of this clonotype. One end of the junction fails to match germline, which may point to a read error. This chain connects TRBV29-1 to TRBJ2-7; maybe TRBD2 (5 bases). The CDR3 sequence is 14 residues long. CDR1 is SQVTM, CDR2 ANQGSEA, per germline. The CDR3 DNA reads TGCAGCGTGGAAGCCGGGAAAATGCCATACGAGCAGTACTTC. This translates into CSVEAGKMPYEQYF.

The chain employs TRBV7-9 and TRBJ2-3, with TRBD2 matching 11 bases. J gave up 0 bases and V 5 bases, and 7 bases lay outside the gene matches. The CDR3 is made up of 17 amino acids. CDR1 is SEHNR and CDR2 is FQNEAQ in the germline V gene (reference sequence). In DNA, the CDR3 is TGTGCCAGCAGCACACTGACTAGCGGGACTAGCACAGATACGCAGTATTTT. This codes for CASSTLTSGTSTDTQYF.

This clonotype showed up many times. V usage is TRBV2 and J usage is TRBJ2-5; D may be TRBD2 (5 bases). The last part of the DNA fits TRBJ2-7 better; the J call may be wrong. The CDR3 covers 14 residues. CDR1 and CDR2 (germline): SNHLY, FYNNEI. CDR3 sequence reads: CASTILGGSNEQYF. CDR3 in DNA: TGTGCCAGCACCATCCTCGGTGGGAGCAACGAGCAGTACTTC.

The J gene is TRBJ1-1, the V gene TRBV10-3; perhaps TRBD1 as D (5 bases). Trimming left V 6 bases short and J 4 bases short, with 9 bases between. The CDR3 covers 12 residues. Germline V gene sequence: CDR1 ENHRY, CDR2 SYGVKD. The CDR3 DNA reads as TGTGCCATCAGCCCGGGGCTCACTGAAGCTTTCTTT. Translating gives CAISPGLTEAFF.

This clonotype was counted a few times. This chain connects TRBV29-1 to TRBJ2-4; possible D gene TRBD1, 6 bases. This CDR3 contains 15 residues. Germline V gives CDR1 SQVTM, CDR2 ANQGSEA. Deletions cut 4 bases from V and 1 base from J, with 14 bases between. CDR3 loop: CSVVFAQGAKNIQYF. Here the CDR3 DNA reads TGCAGCGTTGTATTTGCCCAGGGGGCCAAAAACATTCAGTACTTC.

This clonotype occurred a few times. The CDR3 bases are TGTGCCAGCAGTGAAGCCTACACTAGCGGGGGGTCCAAGTACTTC. This translates into CASSEAYTSGGSKYF. This chain uses TRBV2 with TRBJ2-7; 12 bases map to TRBD2. In germline, CDR1 is SNHLY, CDR2 FYNNEI. V lost 0 bases and J lost 11; bases outside the gene matches: 8. The CDR3 sequence is 15 residues long.

This clonotype was seen only a few times. In nucleotides, the CDR3 is TGCGCCAGCAGCCAAGAACAGGGGAACATTCAGTACTTC. Its translation is CASSQEQGNIQYF. The chain recombines TRBV4-3 with TRBJ2-4; 7 nucleotides agree with TRBD1. With V trimmed by 0 bases and J by 7 bases, 0 bases remained unmatched. Germline V lookup: CDR1 LGHNA, CDR2 YSLEER. The CDR3 runs to 13 residues.

The chain is built from TRBV7-3 and TRBJ2-1; TRBD2 aligns across 8 bases. CDR1 is SGHTA, CDR2 FQGTGA, per germline. The junction had 10 bases not matched to a gene; V was cut back by 6 bases and J by 3 bases. The CDR3 length is 16 residues. The CDR3 DNA reads as TGTGCCAGCAGGAGCGGGGGCGGGAGCTTCTACAATGAGCAGTTCTTC. The encoded protein is CASRSGGGSFYNEQFF.

The V and J genes are TRBV12-3 or TRBV12-4 and TRBJ2-1; 14 bases align to TRBD2. This CDR3 has 17 residues. V was clipped by 2 bases and J by 8 bases; unmatched bases: 8. CDR3 DNA sequence: TGTGCCAGCAGTTTATCAGGGACTAGCGGGAGTTACGATGAGCAGTTCTTC. Its translation: CASSLSGTSGSYDEQFF.

This chain joins TRBV6-1 and TRBJ2-5, with 8 positions matching TRBD1. Germline trimming cut 4 bases from V and 5 bases from J; bases unmatched to any gene: 6. The CDR3 spans 14 residues. Germline assignment: CDR1 MNHNS and CDR2 SASEGT. This chain's CDR3 is CASSVGRGLETQYF. DNA for the CDR3: TGTGCCAGCAGTGTGGGCAGGGGGCTGGAGACCCAGTACTTC.

This chain connects TRBV4-2 to TRBJ2-7, with D possibly TRBD2 on 5 matching bases. This CDR3 region has 17 residues. The germline V gene has CDR1 LGHNA and CDR2 YNFKEQ. V lost 4 bases, J lost 0 bases, and 19 bases lay in between. CDR3 DNA: TGTGCCAGCAGCCGAGGGAATTCAATACGGGACTCCTACGAGCAGTACTTC. It translates to CASSRGNSIRDSYEQYF.